This is a list of T cell receptor beta chains from one sample in a study of blood T cells in healthy people across ages. TCRdb re-analysed the 5' RACE reads in MiXCR, keeping a single row per CDR3 protein. In the table there are about 690,000 distinct CDR3 sequences, approximately 40% of which are singletons. The sample was blood. These receptors all come from a man at least 80 years old in good health. The CDR3 runs from the conserved cysteine through the conserved F or W. Each record gives: clone size, D gene, V gene, CDR3 length, J gene, CDR3 DNA, CDR3 protein. D genes are given only for firm matches. Clone size is given for some rows only: seen once, a few or many times, or a class if the clone is expanded.

clone_size: NA; d_call: TRBD1; v_call: TRBV5-1; cdr3_length: 15; j_call: TRBJ1-4; cdr3_nt: TGCGCCAGCAGCCCGGAGGGGGCGGTGAGAGAAAAACTGTTTTTT; cdr3_aa: CASSPEGAVREKLFF
clone_size: once; d_call: NA; v_call: TRBV29-1; cdr3_length: 15; j_call: TRBJ2-6; cdr3_nt: TGCACCATCCTCGGCACGACCCAGGGCCCCAACGTCCTGACTTTC; cdr3_aa: CTILGTTQGPNVLTF
clone_size: NA; d_call: TRBD2; v_call: TRBV20-1; cdr3_length: 14; j_call: TRBJ2-5; cdr3_nt: TGCAGTGCTAGGAGGCGAGCGGGAGCAGAGACCCAGTACTTC; cdr3_aa: CSARRRAGAETQYF
clone_size: few; d_call: NA; v_call: TRBV29-1; cdr3_length: 12; j_call: TRBJ2-5; cdr3_nt: TGCAGCGTTGTGGGGGGCTCGGAGACCCAGTACTTC; cdr3_aa: CSVVGGSETQYF
clone_size: NA; d_call: NA; v_call: TRBV7-9; cdr3_length: 14; j_call: TRBJ2-5; cdr3_nt: TGTGCCAGCAGCTTCTTCGCCCCACAAGAGACCCAGTACTTC; cdr3_aa: CASSFFAPQETQYF
clone_size: NA; d_call: NA; v_call: TRBV5-5; cdr3_length: 16; j_call: TRBJ2-3; cdr3_nt: TGTGCCAGCAGCTTCCTCGACAGTGGGGGCACAGATACGCAGTATTTT; cdr3_aa: CASSFLDSGGTDTQYF
clone_size: many; d_call: NA; v_call: TRBV27; cdr3_length: 17; j_call: TRBJ2-4; cdr3_nt: TGTGCCAGCAGCTTCATCACAGGTTCCCTAGCCAAAAACATTCAGTACTTC; cdr3_aa: CASSFITGSLAKNIQYF
clone_size: NA; d_call: TRBD1; v_call: TRBV9; cdr3_length: 15; j_call: TRBJ2-5; cdr3_nt: TGTGCCAGCAGCACCGGACAGGCCGGTCGGGAGACCCAGTACTTC; cdr3_aa: CASSTGQAGRETQYF
clone_size: NA; d_call: NA; v_call: TRBV5-8; cdr3_length: 15; j_call: TRBJ1-6; cdr3_nt: TGTGCCAGCAGCTCGGGGATGACAGGTGATTCACCCCTCCACTTT; cdr3_aa: CASSSGMTGDSPLHF
clone_size: few; d_call: NA; v_call: TRBV7-8; cdr3_length: 16; j_call: TRBJ1-3; cdr3_nt: TGTGCCAGCAGCGGAGAACAGGGTGGGTCTGGAAACACCATATATTTT; cdr3_aa: CASSGEQGGSGNTIYF
clone_size: NA; d_call: NA; v_call: TRBV7-2; cdr3_length: 15; j_call: TRBJ2-5; cdr3_nt: TGTGCCAGCAGCTTACAGTTTACAGGGAAAGAGACCCAGTACTTC; cdr3_aa: CASSLQFTGKETQYF
clone_size: NA; d_call: NA; v_call: TRBV28; cdr3_length: 15; j_call: TRBJ2-7; cdr3_nt: TGTGCCAGCAGATCCACCGGAGTCATGGGCTACGAGCAGTACTTC; cdr3_aa: CASRSTGVMGYEQYF
clone_size: NA; d_call: NA; v_call: TRBV5-1; cdr3_length: 16; j_call: TRBJ2-2; cdr3_nt: TGCGCCAGCAGCGGTACCGGGACGGTCCACACCGGGGAGCTGTTTTTT; cdr3_aa: CASSGTGTVHTGELFF
clone_size: NA; d_call: TRBD1; v_call: TRBV9; cdr3_length: 16; j_call: TRBJ2-7; cdr3_nt: TGTGCCAGCAGCTCGAGAAGCAGGGGGCGCATTGACGAGCAGTACTTC; cdr3_aa: CASSSRSRGRIDEQYF
clone_size: NA; d_call: NA; v_call: TRBV5-1; cdr3_length: 15; j_call: TRBJ2-5; cdr3_nt: TGCGCCAGCAGCCGTTTAGACAGAGACCAAGAGACCCAGTACTTC; cdr3_aa: CASSRLDRDQETQYF
clone_size: NA; d_call: NA; v_call: TRBV10-3; cdr3_length: 12; j_call: TRBJ2-2; cdr3_nt: TGTGCCACCCGGGGGAACACCGGGGAGCTGTTTTTT; cdr3_aa: CATRGNTGELFF
clone_size: few; d_call: NA; v_call: TRBV20-1; cdr3_length: 12; j_call: TRBJ2-5; cdr3_nt: TGCAGTGCTCGGACAAGCTCGGAGACCCAGTACTTC; cdr3_aa: CSARTSSETQYF
clone_size: NA; d_call: TRBD2; v_call: TRBV3-1; cdr3_length: 11; j_call: TRBJ2-7; cdr3_nt: TGTGCCGTAGCGGGCCTCTACGAGCAGTACTTC; cdr3_aa: CAVAGLYEQYF
clone_size: NA; d_call: NA; v_call: TRBV12-3/TRBV12-4; cdr3_length: 15; j_call: TRBJ2-6; cdr3_nt: TGTGCCGGCAGTTTTAGAGTATCTGGGGCCAACGTCCTGACTTTC; cdr3_aa: CAGSFRVSGANVLTF
clone_size: few; d_call: NA; v_call: TRBV5-1; cdr3_length: 16; j_call: TRBJ1-2; cdr3_nt: TGCGCCAGCAGCTCCCGCCTACGGGACAAGAACTATGGCTACACCTTC; cdr3_aa: CASSSRLRDKNYGYTF
clone_size: NA; d_call: NA; v_call: TRBV6-5; cdr3_length: 12; j_call: TRBJ1-6; cdr3_nt: TGTGCCTGCTATGACAGGATTTCACCCCTCCACTTT; cdr3_aa: CACYDRISPLHF
clone_size: few; d_call: NA; v_call: TRBV29-1; cdr3_length: 11; j_call: TRBJ1-1; cdr3_nt: TGCAGCGGGCAGGGGAACACTGAAGCTTTCTTT; cdr3_aa: CSGQGNTEAFF
clone_size: few; d_call: NA; v_call: TRBV10-3; cdr3_length: 13; j_call: TRBJ2-5; cdr3_nt: TGTGCCATCGGAGGACAGTACCAAGAGACCCAGTACTTC; cdr3_aa: CAIGGQYQETQYF
clone_size: NA; d_call: TRBD2; v_call: TRBV6-2/TRBV6-3; cdr3_length: 13; j_call: TRBJ2-1; cdr3_nt: TGTGCCAGCAGACGGTTGGGGGGGAATGAGCAGTTCTTC; cdr3_aa: CASRRLGGNEQFF
clone_size: few; d_call: TRBD2; v_call: TRBV29-1; cdr3_length: 15; j_call: TRBJ2-1; cdr3_nt: TGCAGCTCTGGGAGGCCTAGCGGGAGGAGGGATGAGCAGTTCTTC; cdr3_aa: CSSGRPSGRRDEQFF
clone_size: few; d_call: TRBD1; v_call: TRBV6-2/TRBV6-3; cdr3_length: 15; j_call: TRBJ2-5; cdr3_nt: TGTGCCAGCAGGGGATCGGGACAGGGCGAAGAGACCCAGTACTTC; cdr3_aa: CASRGSGQGEETQYF
clone_size: NA; d_call: NA; v_call: TRBV20-1; cdr3_length: 14; j_call: TRBJ1-2; cdr3_nt: TGCAGTGCTAGAGTGAAGGGAAGAGGCTATGGCTACACCTTC; cdr3_aa: CSARVKGRGYGYTF
clone_size: NA; d_call: NA; v_call: TRBV6-2/TRBV6-3; cdr3_length: 14; j_call: TRBJ2-3; cdr3_nt: TGTGCCAGCAGTTACTCGAGTACAGTAGATACGCAGTATTTT; cdr3_aa: CASSYSSTVDTQYF
clone_size: few; d_call: NA; v_call: TRBV3-1; cdr3_length: 17; j_call: TRBJ2-5; cdr3_nt: TGTGCCAGCAGCCAAGATCAAAGCCAAGCTATTAGAGAGACCCAGTACTTC; cdr3_aa: CASSQDQSQAIRETQYF
clone_size: NA; d_call: NA; v_call: TRBV6-2/TRBV6-3; cdr3_length: 15; j_call: TRBJ1-6; cdr3_nt: TGTGCCAGCAGTACCGGGATAAGCGATAATTCACCCCTCCACTTT; cdr3_aa: CASSTGISDNSPLHF
clone_size: few; d_call: NA; v_call: TRBV7-9; cdr3_length: 11; j_call: TRBJ1-1; cdr3_nt: TGTGCCAGCGGGGTAATTGGTGAAGCTTTCTTT; cdr3_aa: CASGVIGEAFF
clone_size: NA; d_call: TRBD2; v_call: TRBV7-9; cdr3_length: 19; j_call: TRBJ2-3; cdr3_nt: TGTGCCAGCAGCTTACGAGGGAGTCGACTAGCGGGAGTCACAGATACGCAGTATTTT; cdr3_aa: CASSLRGSRLAGVTDTQYF
clone_size: many; d_call: NA; v_call: TRBV25-1; cdr3_length: 11; j_call: TRBJ2-7; cdr3_nt: TGTGCCAGCAGTGAGTCCTACGAGCAGTACTTC; cdr3_aa: CASSESYEQYF
clone_size: NA; d_call: NA; v_call: TRBV7-2; cdr3_length: 14; j_call: TRBJ1-5; cdr3_nt: TGTGCCAGCAGCATACAGGTTAGCAGTCAGCCCCAGCATTTT; cdr3_aa: CASSIQVSSQPQHF
clone_size: NA; d_call: TRBD2; v_call: TRBV6-6; cdr3_length: 16; j_call: TRBJ2-5; cdr3_nt: TGTGCCAGTCGAGATACCAACGTGGCGGGAGGAGAGACCCAGTACTTC; cdr3_aa: CASRDTNVAGGETQYF
clone_size: NA; d_call: TRBD2; v_call: TRBV28; cdr3_length: 13; j_call: TRBJ2-1; cdr3_nt: TGTGCCAGCAACCCGACTAGCGGGTGTGAGCAGTTCTTC; cdr3_aa: CASNPTSGCEQFF
clone_size: many; d_call: TRBD1; v_call: TRBV10-2; cdr3_length: 18; j_call: TRBJ1-1; cdr3_nt: TGCGCCGTGGGGACCCTGGCAGGGGGCGGCGGCGTGAACACTGAAGCTTTCTTT; cdr3_aa: CAVGTLAGGGGVNTEAFF
clone_size: few; d_call: NA; v_call: TRBV10-3; cdr3_length: 14; j_call: TRBJ2-7; cdr3_nt: TGTGCCATCAGTGTGGAGGTCAGGGGAGGCGAGCAGTACTTC; cdr3_aa: CAISVEVRGGEQYF
clone_size: NA; d_call: NA; v_call: TRBV12-3/TRBV12-4; cdr3_length: 14; j_call: TRBJ2-7; cdr3_nt: TGTGCCAGCAGATTAGGGCAGTACTCCTACGAGCAGTACTTC; cdr3_aa: CASRLGQYSYEQYF
clone_size: few; d_call: NA; v_call: TRBV29-1; cdr3_length: 13; j_call: TRBJ1-1; cdr3_nt: TGCAGCGTTAGGTCAGGGCGGGACACTGAAGCTTTCTTT; cdr3_aa: CSVRSGRDTEAFF
clone_size: NA; d_call: NA; v_call: TRBV29-1; cdr3_length: 15; j_call: TRBJ2-1; cdr3_nt: TGCAGCGCCCCTCGGACCAAGAGCTCCTACAATGAGCAGTTCTTC; cdr3_aa: CSAPRTKSSYNEQFF
clone_size: NA; d_call: NA; v_call: TRBV6-1; cdr3_length: 14; j_call: TRBJ2-6; cdr3_nt: TGTGCCAGCATTTATAGCTCTGGGGCCAACGTCCTGACTTTC; cdr3_aa: CASIYSSGANVLTF
clone_size: NA; d_call: NA; v_call: TRBV12-3/TRBV12-4; cdr3_length: 13; j_call: TRBJ2-7; cdr3_nt: TGTGCCAGCAGCCCCCTAGCGTTCGACGAGCAGTACTTC; cdr3_aa: CASSPLAFDEQYF
clone_size: NA; d_call: TRBD2; v_call: TRBV4-3; cdr3_length: 17; j_call: TRBJ2-2; cdr3_nt: TGCGCCAGCAGCCGTAGACTAGCGGGAGAGTCCACCGGGGAGCTGTTTTTT; cdr3_aa: CASSRRLAGESTGELFF
clone_size: NA; d_call: NA; v_call: TRBV5-6; cdr3_length: 16; j_call: TRBJ1-5; cdr3_nt: TGTGCCAGCAGCTTTAGTAACCTCAGGGAAGATCAGCCCCAGCATTTT; cdr3_aa: CASSFSNLREDQPQHF
clone_size: NA; d_call: NA; v_call: TRBV12-3/TRBV12-4; cdr3_length: 14; j_call: TRBJ2-3; cdr3_nt: TGTGCCAGCTCTTCTGGGCTCAGCACAGATACGCAGTATTTT; cdr3_aa: CASSSGLSTDTQYF
clone_size: NA; d_call: TRBD1; v_call: TRBV18; cdr3_length: 15; j_call: TRBJ2-5; cdr3_nt: TGTGCCAGCTCACCTGGACAGGGAAACGGAGAGACCCAGTACTTC; cdr3_aa: CASSPGQGNGETQYF
clone_size: few; d_call: NA; v_call: TRBV11-3; cdr3_length: 13; j_call: TRBJ2-1; cdr3_nt: TGTGCCAGCAGCTTAGTCCACGGCAATGAGCAGTTCTTC; cdr3_aa: CASSLVHGNEQFF
clone_size: NA; d_call: NA; v_call: TRBV25-1; cdr3_length: 14; j_call: TRBJ1-3; cdr3_nt: TGTGCCAGCAGTGGTGGGGGGCTCGGAAACACCATATATTTT; cdr3_aa: CASSGGGLGNTIYF
clone_size: NA; d_call: NA; v_call: TRBV6-2/TRBV6-3; cdr3_length: 16; j_call: TRBJ2-7; cdr3_nt: TGTGCCAGCAGTTACTTCGGGGTAGCGGTGACCTACGAGCAGTACTTC; cdr3_aa: CASSYFGVAVTYEQYF
clone_size: many; d_call: NA; v_call: TRBV7-2; cdr3_length: 14; j_call: TRBJ2-7; cdr3_nt: TGTGCCAGCAGCTTATCCTCCGGCTCCTACGAGCAGTACTTC; cdr3_aa: CASSLSSGSYEQYF
clone_size: NA; d_call: TRBD1; v_call: TRBV25-1; cdr3_length: 16; j_call: TRBJ1-2; cdr3_nt: TGTGCCAGCAGTGAACACCTTATTTTACAGGGGACGCGCTACACCTTC; cdr3_aa: CASSEHLILQGTRYTF
clone_size: NA; d_call: NA; v_call: TRBV20-1; cdr3_length: 14; j_call: TRBJ2-4; cdr3_nt: TGCAGTGCTAGCCTCCGGGATTCGTACAATGAGCAGTACTTC; cdr3_aa: CSASLRDSYNEQYF
clone_size: many; d_call: NA; v_call: TRBV29-1; cdr3_length: 12; j_call: TRBJ2-4; cdr3_nt: TGCAGCGCGGGGGTTGAACGAGACATTCAGTACTTC; cdr3_aa: CSAGVERDIQYF
clone_size: NA; d_call: TRBD1; v_call: TRBV3-1; cdr3_length: 14; j_call: TRBJ2-3; cdr3_nt: TGTGCCAGCAGAGACAGGGGGCATGGAGATACGCAGTATTTT; cdr3_aa: CASRDRGHGDTQYF
clone_size: NA; d_call: TRBD1; v_call: TRBV6-5; cdr3_length: 15; j_call: TRBJ2-7; cdr3_nt: TGTGCCAGCAGTAAGACAGGGAGCTCCTACAATGAGCAGTACTTC; cdr3_aa: CASSKTGSSYNEQYF
clone_size: NA; d_call: TRBD2; v_call: TRBV29-1; cdr3_length: 15; j_call: TRBJ2-5; cdr3_nt: TGCAACGTTGAGAAGCGGGGGGGTCGTGGCAATGAGCAGTACTTC; cdr3_aa: CNVEKRGGRGNEQYF
clone_size: few; d_call: NA; v_call: TRBV20-1; cdr3_length: 12; j_call: TRBJ1-2; cdr3_nt: TGCAGTGCTTCCTTTGGAAGCTATGGCTACACCTTC; cdr3_aa: CSASFGSYGYTF